These 2 T cell receptor beta chains share one sample of origin, sequenced in a study of blood T cell repertoires in COVID-19. The protocol was immunoSEQ multiplex PCR, while the TCRdb copy is restricted to in-frame clones and leaves out a portion. The table shows some 150,000 clones, with 88% occurring only once. Specimen: peripheral blood. The receptors stem from a woman between 55 and 75 years old with acute or convalescent COVID-19.

This clone came up once. J is TRBJ1-6 and V is TRBV15; TRBD1 agrees at 10 bases. The CDR3 is 16 residues long. Trimming removed 0 bases from V and 10 bases from J; junction bases left unmatched: 6. CDR1 is LNHNV and CDR2 is YYDKDF in the germline V gene (reference sequence). In nucleotides, the CDR3 is TGTGCCACCAGCAGAGATCCGGGACAGGGGAGCTCACCCCTCCACTTT. Translated: CATSRDPGQGSSPLHF.

This chain connects TRBV15 to TRBJ1-2, with D possibly TRBD1 on 6 matching bases. Germline assignment: CDR1 LNHNV and CDR2 YYDKDF (reference sequence). The ends were cut back, 1 base at V and 3 bases at J, with 9 bases in the middle. The CDR3 sequence is 14 residues long. CDR3 loop: CATSRAGGHYGYTF. In nucleotides, the CDR3 is TGTGCCACCAGCAGAGCGGGGGGGCACTATGGCTACACCTTC.